This T cell receptor (beta chain) was profiled in a study of cytotoxic CD8 clonotypes in ibrutinib-treated CLL. Study-level information: Partial responders around 24, complete 2; roughly 12 progressed and about 14 stayed in remission by median 68 months. Study findings and constraints: Rare overall, public clonotypes shrank or held steady under therapy.

TCRdb keeps only in-frame clones here, not all; method: immunoSEQ multiplex PCR. Of some 85,000 clones in the sample, around 77% were seen once. The germline gives CDR1 MDHEN, CDR2 SYDVKM. The CDR3 is made up of 15 amino acids. V lost 5 bases and J lost 6; bases outside the gene matches: 6. A note on this clone: Its specificity is not known.

The sample was PBMCs, taken after 24 months of ibrutinib treatment. The sequence derives from a human donor with chronic lymphocytic leukemia. The V gene is TRBV28, the J gene TRBJ2-1; 11 nucleotides align to TRBD1. This CDR3 is CASSPWTGGINEQFF. DNA for the CDR3: TGTGCCAGCAGTCCCTGGACAGGGGGCATCAATGAGCAGTTCTTC.